The 16 T cell receptor beta chains below come from one sample, sequenced in a study of blood T cell repertoires in COVID-19 (dated by TCRdb to about 2020). Library method: the immunoSEQ multiplex PCR assay. TCRdb took over this immuneACCESS table, retaining in-frame rearrangements with V and J assigned. Such tables are incomplete; in checked studies, under half of the missing clones stem from an unresolved V gene, and the remainder is unexplained. This sample comprises some 250,000 clones, over 80% of them detected only once. The biggest ten clones account for roughly 1.2% of the sample. Sequenced input: PBMCs or T cells enriched from blood (not recorded which). These receptors were obtained from a human donor in a cohort exposed to, infected with or recovered from COVID-19 (not recorded which). The donor label of this sample is uncertain.

J is TRBJ2-6 and V is TRBV4-1; TRBD1 matches at 7 bases. Germline lookup yields CDR1 MGHRA and CDR2 YSYEKL. The CDR3 consists of 17 residues. With V trimmed by 2 bases and J by 3 bases, 7 bases remained unmatched. In DNA form, the CDR3 reads TGCGCCAGCAGCCAATCAAACAGGGGTGGTGGGGCCAACGTCCTGACTTTC. Its translation is CASSQSNRGGGANVLTF.

The chain employs TRBV30 and TRBJ1-4; no clear D gene. Germline V gene lookup returns CDR1 GTSNPN and CDR2 SVGIG (reference sequence). This CDR3 has 13 amino acids. V was pared by 5 bases and J by 6 bases, with 13 bases between. The CDR3 DNA reads TGTGCCTGGGCCCTCGGGAGGGATGAAAAACTGTTTTTT. Protein: CAWALGRDEKLFF. The variable domain in full, with the rest retrieved from reference TRBV30 and TRBJ1-4, is SQTIHQWPATLVQPVGSPLSLECTVEGTSNPNLYWYRQAAGRGLQLLFYSVGIGQISSEVPQNLSASRPQDRQFILSSKKLLLSDSGFYLCAWALGRDEKLFFGSGTQLSVL.

The V and J genes are TRBV6-1 and TRBJ1-2; D is perhaps TRBD1 (5 bases). The germline V gene has CDR1 MNHNS and CDR2 SASEGT. The V gene lost 3 bases and the J gene lost 4 bases, with 6 bases spanning the gap. This CDR3 is built from 12 residues. The CDR3 DNA reads TGTGCCAGCAGTGACAGGGCCTATGGCTACACCTTC. The encoded protein is CASSDRAYGYTF.

The chain recombines TRBV29-1 with TRBJ1-2; D may be TRBD1 (6 bases). The germline CDR1 and CDR2 sequences are SQVTM and ANQGSEA. Trimming removed 0 bases at V and 2 bases at J, with 7 bases between. This CDR3 comprises 13 residues. CDR3 amino acids: CSVEDTGNYGYTF. As DNA, the CDR3 is TGCAGCGTTGAAGATACAGGGAACTATGGCTACACCTTC.

The chain recombines TRBV29-1 with TRBJ1-2; 12 bases are a match to TRBD1. V was pared by 7 bases and J by 7 bases, with 4 bases of the junction left unmatched. This CDR3 is 12 amino acids long. Germline V gene sequence: CDR1 SQVTM, CDR2 ANQGSEA. The CDR3 is CSGGQGASGYTF. In DNA form, the CDR3 reads TGCAGCGGGGGACAGGGGGCGAGTGGCTACACCTTC.

The chain is built from TRBV30 and TRBJ2-3; TRBD2 agrees at 10 bases. The length of the CDR3 is 14 residues. Germline V gene lookup returns CDR1 GTSNPN and CDR2 SVGIG (reference sequence). Trimming took 3 bases from V and 4 from J; bases not matched to a gene: 4. The CDR3: CAWRTSGAADTQYF. DNA for the CDR3: TGTGCCTGGAGAACTAGCGGGGCGGCAGATACGCAGTATTTT. Full variable domain (remainder filled in from reference TRBV30 and TRBJ2-3): SQTIHQWPATLVQPVGSPLSLECTVEGTSNPNLYWYRQAAGRGLQLLFYSVGIGQISSEVPQNLSASRPQDRQFILSSKKLLLSDSGFYLCAWRTSGAADTQYFGPGTRLTVL.

V gene TRBV4-2 combines with J gene TRBJ2-1; 10 bases are a match to TRBD2. With 1 base clipped from V and 7 bases from J, the junction kept 7 bases outside the gene matches. The CDR3 is made up of 16 amino acids. In germline, CDR1 is LGHNA, CDR2 YNFKEQ. CDR3 sequence reads: CASSQASGGAGNEQFF. CDR3 nucleotide sequence: TGTGCCAGCAGCCAAGCCAGCGGGGGGGCGGGGAATGAGCAGTTCTTC.

V is TRBV6-5 and J is TRBJ2-7; TRBD2 aligns across 7 bases. Germline CDR1 and CDR2: MNHEY and SVGAGI. The length of the CDR3 is 13 residues. V shed 5 bases, J shed 6 bases, and the junction held 7 bases outside the gene matches. CDR3 sequence (DNA): TGTGCCAGCAGTATCGGGGGGAGAGGCGAGCAGTACTTC. Translated, it gives CASSIGGRGEQYF.

The rearrangement links TRBV27 to TRBJ1-4; TRBD1 is a possible D gene (5 bases). The CDR3 consists of 13 residues. Germline CDR1 is MNHEY and CDR2 is SMNVEV (reference sequence). Trimming removed 3 bases from V and 7 bases from J, with 9 bases in between. CDR3 in DNA: TGTGCCAGCAGTTTCCCAGGGTCTGAAAAACTGTTTTTT. The encoded protein is CASSFPGSEKLFF.

The V and J genes are TRBV7-2 and TRBJ2-1, with 9 positions matching TRBD1. This CDR3 is built from 16 residues. Germline CDR1 is SGHTA and CDR2 is FQGNSA. J lost 4 bases, V lost 1 base, and 5 bases had no gene match. CDR3 DNA: TGTGCCAGCAGCTTAGGTGGGACAGGGAGTTACAATGAGCAGTTCTTC. Translating it yields CASSLGGTGSYNEQFF.

The V gene is TRBV21-1, the J gene TRBJ1-6; TRBD1 reflects the table's D call only, with no check against the DNA. TRBV21-1 is shown as a pseudogene. The length of the CDR3 is 16 residues. The CDR3 region is CASSPGRQGDYSPLHF. CDR3 in DNA: TGTGCCAGCAGCCCGGGGAGACAGGGGGACTATTCACCCCTCCACTTT.

The gene calls are TRBV21-1 and TRBJ2-5; the table's TRBD1 call for D was not verified on the DNA. TRBV21-1 is labeled a pseudogene. The CDR3 runs 15 residues. The CDR3 nucleotides are TGTGCCAGCAGCAAAGGGACAGGGGCTGTAGAGACCCAGTACTTC. Amino acid sequence: CASSKGTGAVETQYF.

This sequence joins TRBV5-1 and TRBJ2-7, with D possibly matching TRBD1 (5 bases). Trimming left V 0 bases short and J 1 base short, with 5 bases between. The length of the CDR3 is 13 residues. Germline CDR1 and CDR2: SGHRS and YFSETQ. CDR3 sequence (DNA): TGCGCCAGCAGCTTGGCAGGGTCCTACGAGCAGTACTTC. This gives the protein CASSLAGSYEQYF.

The chain recombines TRBV4-1 with TRBJ2-7, with 10 bases that match TRBD1. Germline assignment: CDR1 MGHRA and CDR2 YSYEKL. This CDR3 has 16 residues. Trimming cost V 1 base and J 4 bases; bases outside gene matches: 7. The CDR3 spells CASSQGGTGAGYEQYF. CDR3 DNA: TGCGCCAGCAGCCAAGGAGGGACAGGGGCGGGATACGAGCAGTACTTC.

The V gene is TRBV25-1, the J gene TRBJ2-5; D is ambiguous. Germline CDR1 MGHDK, CDR2 SYGVNS. V shed 4 bases and J shed 2 bases, with 8 bases lying between them. The CDR3 contains 13 residues. The CDR3 DNA sequence: TGTGCCAGCAGTGCTCCGGTACAAGAGACCCAGTACTTC. Amino acids: CASSAPVQETQYF.

V usage is TRBV19 and J usage is TRBJ1-2, with D unresolved. The V end was cut by 5 bases, the J end by 7 bases, with 8 bases between. Germline V lookup: CDR1 LNHDA, CDR2 SQIVND (reference sequence). The CDR3 consists of 11 residues. The CDR3 DNA reads TGTGCCAGTAGTCCGTCTAGTGGCTACACCTTC. As protein: CASSPSSGYTF.